This TCR beta chain emerged from a study of STAT5B mutations in CD4+ large granular lymphocyte leukemia. The assay was run at survey level. This table comes from immunoSEQ multiplex PCR, and its TCRdb copy is limited to in-frame clones, with some not included. The sample carries tens of thousands of clones, approximately 83% recorded once. V dropped 5 bases and J dropped 3; count of bases not matched to a gene: 5. The CDR3 totals 16 residues. CDR1 SGHAT and CDR2 FQDESV come from the germline V gene (reference sequence). The sequence derives from a human donor in good health. V usage is TRBV11-1 and J usage is TRBJ2-5; 14 nucleotides line up with TRBD2. The sample taken for sequencing was CD4+ T cells from blood buffy coats. The CDR3 spells CASSHGLAGGEETQYF. CDR3 sequence (DNA): TGTGCCAGCAGCCACGGACTAGCGGGAGGAGAAGAGACCCAGTACTTC. The variable domain in full, completed from reference TRBV11-1 and TRBJ2-5, reads EAEVAQSPRYKITEKSQAVAFWCDPISGHATLYWYRQILGQGPELLVQFQDESVVDDSQLPKDRFSAERLKGVDSTLKIQPAELGDSAMYLCASSHGLAGGEETQYFGPGTRLLVL.